These 12 T cell receptor beta chains came from one sample sequenced in a study of blood T cell repertoires in COVID-19. Profiling relied on immunoSEQ multiplex PCR, and the TCRdb table lists in-frame clones only, not all of them. The sample contains roughly 180,000 clones, roughly nine tenths of which appear only once. Sequencing was performed on peripheral blood. These receptors were taken from a man between 70 and 80 years old with active or convalescent COVID-19.

V is TRBV3-1 (or the pseudogene TRBV3-2) and J is TRBJ1-3; D is unclear. CDR1 is LGHDT, CDR2 YNNKEL, per germline (reference sequence). V lost 2 bases, J lost 1 base, and 3 bases lay in between. The length of the CDR3 is 13 residues. CDR3 sequence reads: CASSQLSGNTIYF. In DNA form, the CDR3 reads TGTGCCAGCAGCCAACTATCTGGAAACACCATATATTTT.

This chain connects TRBV10-3 to TRBJ2-3, with a possible D match to TRBD2 (6 bases). Germline V CDR1 and CDR2: ENHRY, SYGVKD. Trimming left V 2 bases short and J 4 bases short, with 7 bases between. The CDR3 covers 13 residues. The CDR3, as DNA: TGTGCCATCAGTGAGGGGACTCCAGATACGCAGTATTTT. Amino acid sequence: CAISEGTPDTQYF.

V is TRBV14 and J is TRBJ2-3, with TRBD2 identical over 10 bases. Trimming removed 4 bases from V and 8 bases from J; junction bases left unmatched: 6. The CDR3 is made up of 14 amino acids. Germline CDR1 reads SGHDN; CDR2 reads FVKESK. The CDR3 is CASSPSGGRGTQYF. The CDR3, as DNA: TGTGCCAGCAGCCCTAGCGGGGGCCGCGGTACGCAGTATTTT.

The chain has TRBV7-2 and TRBJ2-1, with 10 bases identical to TRBD2. Germline assignment: CDR1 SGHTA and CDR2 FQGNSA. CDR3 length equals 13 residues. Germline trimming cut 10 bases from V and 3 bases from J; bases unmatched to any gene: 3. The CDR3 region is CATASGSYNEQFF. CDR3 sequence (DNA): TGTGCCACCGCTAGCGGGAGCTACAATGAGCAGTTCTTC.

The chain couples TRBV6-6 to TRBJ2-3; D is uncertain. Germline V lookup: CDR1 MNHNY, CDR2 SVGAGI (reference sequence). V gave up 7 bases and J gave up 4 bases, with 15 bases separating them. There are 14 residues in the CDR3. CDR3: CASNHFRLADTQYF. The DNA for the CDR3 is TGTGCCAGCAACCACTTTCGTTTGGCAGATACGCAGTATTTT.

V and J are TRBV12-3 or TRBV12-4 and TRBJ1-4, with a weak D call TRBD1 (5 bases). Trimming removed 2 bases at V and 7 bases at J, with 5 bases between. The CDR3 totals 12 residues. The CDR3 DNA sequence: TGTGCCAGCAGTTTAAGGGGTGAAAAACTGTTTTTT. This encodes CASSLRGEKLFF.

V usage is TRBV5-4 and J usage is TRBJ1-1; 12 nucleotides agree with TRBD1. V shed 5 bases and J 1 base; nucleotides not matched to a gene: 9. Looked up from germline, CDR1 is SGHNT and CDR2 is YYREEE (reference sequence). CDR3 length: 17 amino acids. CDR3 coding DNA: TGTGCCAGCAGGCTGGGGACAGGGGGCCTCGGGAACACTGAAGCTTTCTTT. Its protein is CASRLGTGGLGNTEAFF.

This clone was seen once. V usage is TRBV28 and J usage is TRBJ1-2; the D gene is possibly TRBD1 (5 bases). The CDR3 extends over 13 amino acids. CDR1 and CDR2 (germline): MDHEN, SYDVKM. Trimming left V 4 bases short and J 5 bases short, with 11 bases between. The CDR3 here is CASSSLQGYGYTF. The CDR3 DNA follows: TGTGCCAGCAGTTCGCTTCAGGGTTATGGCTACACCTTC.

The chain couples TRBV5-1 to TRBJ2-5, with D perhaps TRBD1 (6 bases). This CDR3 is 14 amino acids long. From germline, CDR1 is SGHRS and CDR2 YFSETQ. Trimming removed 2 bases at V and 1 base at J, with 9 bases between. The CDR3 sequence: CASSLGTIQETQYF. The CDR3 DNA is TGCGCCAGCAGCTTAGGGACAATCCAAGAGACCCAGTACTTC.

This chain uses TRBV28 with TRBJ1-4; D is unclear. This CDR3 contains 12 residues. Germline CDR1 is MDHEN and CDR2 is SYDVKM. V was clipped by 6 bases and J by 7 bases, with 9 bases between them. The CDR3 DNA reads as TGTGCCAGCAGCTTTCGTCCTGAAAAACTGTTTTTT. This encodes CASSFRPEKLFF.

This chain uses TRBV3-1 (or the pseudogene TRBV3-2) with TRBJ2-2, with 9 bases that match TRBD2. From germline, CDR1 is LGHDT and CDR2 YNNKEL (reference sequence). The CDR3 loop spans 16 amino acids. J gave up 0 bases and V 5 bases, and 4 bases lay outside the gene matches. CDR3 residues: CASSVLAGTNTGELFF. For the CDR3, the DNA is TGTGCCAGCAGCGTTCTAGCGGGGACGAACACCGGGGAGCTGTTTTTT.

This chain uses TRBV19 with TRBJ1-4; D unclear. With 5 bases removed from V and 8 bases from J, the gap between germline ends came to 18 bases. The germline V gene encodes CDR1 LNHDA and CDR2 SQIVND (reference sequence). The CDR3 is 15 residues long. The CDR3 DNA reads TGTGCCAGTAGTCCCCCCGGCCTTAGGAGCGAAAAACTGTTTTTT. The encoded protein is CASSPPGLRSEKLFF.